This T cell receptor (beta chain) was sequenced in a study of cytomegalovirus exposure and HLA in healthy donors. The PCR contained 60 Vbeta and 13 Jbeta primers. TCRdb keeps only in-frame clones here, not all; method: immunoSEQ multiplex PCR. This table has 160,000 or so clones, roughly 88% appearing once. Study-wide findings and caveats: The classifier, whose performance was assessed in both the original and validation cohorts, reportedly diagnosed cytomegalovirus status with high specificity and sensitivity.

The CDR3 extends over 15 amino acids. V gave up 7 bases and J gave up 1 base, with 16 bases separating them. Germline CDR1 reads MNHEY; CDR2 reads SVGAGI. This clone was detected a few times. What it binds is not known. Sequencing input: PBMCs. The V call is TRBV6-5, the J call TRBJ1-1; unclear D gene. The sequence came from a woman in her late teens or twenties in good health and CMV-seronegative. The CDR3 sequence: CASTKKPTGNTEAFF. In DNA form, the CDR3 reads TGTGCCAGCACCAAGAAACCGACGGGGAACACTGAAGCTTTCTTT.